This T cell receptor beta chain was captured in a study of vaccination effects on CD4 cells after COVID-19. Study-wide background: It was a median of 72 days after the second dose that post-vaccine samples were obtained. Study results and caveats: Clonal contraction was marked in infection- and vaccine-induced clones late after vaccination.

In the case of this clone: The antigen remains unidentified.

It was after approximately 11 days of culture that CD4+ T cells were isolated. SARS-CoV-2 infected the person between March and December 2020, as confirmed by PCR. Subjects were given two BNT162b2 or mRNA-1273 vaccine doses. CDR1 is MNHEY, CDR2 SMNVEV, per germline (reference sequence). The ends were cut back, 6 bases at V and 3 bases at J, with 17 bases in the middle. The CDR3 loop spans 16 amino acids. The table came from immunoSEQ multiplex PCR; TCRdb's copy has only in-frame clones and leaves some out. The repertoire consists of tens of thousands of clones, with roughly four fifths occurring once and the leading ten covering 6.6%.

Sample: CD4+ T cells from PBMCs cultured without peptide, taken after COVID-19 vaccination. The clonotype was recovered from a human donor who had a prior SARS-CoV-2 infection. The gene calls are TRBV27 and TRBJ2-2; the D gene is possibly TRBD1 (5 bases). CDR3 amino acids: CASRFTSRVDTGELFF. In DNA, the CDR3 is TGTGCCAGCAGATTTACTTCCAGGGTGGACACCGGGGAGCTGTTTTTT.